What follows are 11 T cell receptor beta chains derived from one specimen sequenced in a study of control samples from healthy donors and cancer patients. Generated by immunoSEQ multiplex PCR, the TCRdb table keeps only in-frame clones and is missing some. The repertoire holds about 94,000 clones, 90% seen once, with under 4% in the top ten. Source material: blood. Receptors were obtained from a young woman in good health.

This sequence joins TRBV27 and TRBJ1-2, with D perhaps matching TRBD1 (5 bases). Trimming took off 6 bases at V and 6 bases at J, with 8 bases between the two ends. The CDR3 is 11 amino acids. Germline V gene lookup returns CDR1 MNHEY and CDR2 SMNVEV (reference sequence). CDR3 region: CASRSGDGYTF. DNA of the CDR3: TGTGCCAGCAGATCGGGGGATGGCTACACCTTC.

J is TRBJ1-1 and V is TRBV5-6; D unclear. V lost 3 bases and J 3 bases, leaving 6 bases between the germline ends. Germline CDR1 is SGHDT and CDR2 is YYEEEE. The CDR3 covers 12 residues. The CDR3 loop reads CASSSGHTEAFF. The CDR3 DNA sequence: TGTGCCAGCAGCTCTGGGCACACTGAAGCTTTCTTT.

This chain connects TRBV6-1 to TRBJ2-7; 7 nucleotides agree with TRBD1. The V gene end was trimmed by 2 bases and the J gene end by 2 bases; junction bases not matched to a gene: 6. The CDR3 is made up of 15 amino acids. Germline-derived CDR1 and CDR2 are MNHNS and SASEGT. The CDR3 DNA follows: TGTGCCAGCAGTGAACGGGTGACAGGGACCTACGAGCAGTACTTC. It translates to CASSERVTGTYEQYF.

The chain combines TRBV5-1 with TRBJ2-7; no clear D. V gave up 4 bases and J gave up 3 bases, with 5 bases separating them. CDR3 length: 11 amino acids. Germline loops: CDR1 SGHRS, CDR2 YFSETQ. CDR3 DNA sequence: TGCGCCAGCAGCCCTGGCTACGAGCAGTACTTC. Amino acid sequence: CASSPGYEQYF.

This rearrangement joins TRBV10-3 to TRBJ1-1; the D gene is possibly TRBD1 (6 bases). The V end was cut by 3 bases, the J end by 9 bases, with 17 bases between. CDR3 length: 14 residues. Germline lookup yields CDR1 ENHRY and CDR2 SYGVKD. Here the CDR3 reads CAISETGTNAKAFF. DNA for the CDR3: TGTGCCATCAGTGAAACCGGGACAAACGCAAAAGCTTTCTTT.

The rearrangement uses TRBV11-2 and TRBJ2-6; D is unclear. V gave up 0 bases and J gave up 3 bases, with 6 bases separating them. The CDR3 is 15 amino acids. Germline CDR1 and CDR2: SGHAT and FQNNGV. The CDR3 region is CASSLEFYGANVLTF. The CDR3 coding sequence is TGTGCCAGCAGCTTAGAGTTTTATGGGGCCAACGTCCTGACTTTC.

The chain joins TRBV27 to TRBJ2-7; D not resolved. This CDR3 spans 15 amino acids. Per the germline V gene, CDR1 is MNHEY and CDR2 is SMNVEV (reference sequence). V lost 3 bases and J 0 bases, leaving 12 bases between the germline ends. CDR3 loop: CASSFRAGLSYEQYF. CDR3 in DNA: TGTGCCAGCAGTTTTAGGGCAGGTCTCTCCTACGAGCAGTACTTC.

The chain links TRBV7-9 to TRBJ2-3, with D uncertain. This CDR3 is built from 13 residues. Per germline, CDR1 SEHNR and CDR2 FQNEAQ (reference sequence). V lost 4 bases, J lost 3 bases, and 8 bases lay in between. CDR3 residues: CASSSGWTDTQYF. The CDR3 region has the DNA TGTGCCAGCAGCTCTGGGTGGACAGATACGCAGTATTTT.

The CDR3 loop reads CASSTATGNTEAFF. The CDR3 DNA sequence: TGTGCCAGCAGCACCGCAACAGGGAACACTGAAGCTTTCTTT. The chain links TRBV7-9 to TRBJ1-1, with D maybe TRBD1 (5 bases). The CDR3 runs to 14 residues. Trimming cost V 5 bases and J 1 base, with 11 bases left between them. Germline loops: CDR1 SEHNR, CDR2 FQNEAQ (reference sequence).

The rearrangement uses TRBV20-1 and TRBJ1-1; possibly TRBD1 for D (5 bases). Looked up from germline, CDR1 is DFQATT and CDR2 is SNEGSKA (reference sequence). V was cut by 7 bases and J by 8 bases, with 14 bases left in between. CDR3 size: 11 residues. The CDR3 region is CSVHLRVEAFF. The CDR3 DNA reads TGCAGTGTTCACCTCAGGGTAGAAGCTTTCTTT.

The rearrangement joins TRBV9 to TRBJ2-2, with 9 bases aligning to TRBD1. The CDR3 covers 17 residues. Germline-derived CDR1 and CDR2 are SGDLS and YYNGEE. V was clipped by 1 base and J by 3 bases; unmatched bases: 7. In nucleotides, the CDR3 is TGTGCCAGCAGCGTATCCCACGGGACAGGGTACACCGGGGAGCTGTTTTTT. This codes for CASSVSHGTGYTGELFF.